This T cell receptor beta chain was identified during a study of chemoradiotherapy in HPV16-positive cancers. The assay was immunoSEQ multiplex PCR, and TCRdb's table has in-frame clones only and misses some. The table has 10,000 to 15,000 clones, 75% seen once. The V gene's germline CDR1 is PRHDT and CDR2 FYEKMQ (reference sequence). Trimming shortened V by 1 base and J by 1 base, and 23 bases separated the two germline ends. The CDR3 sequence is 19 residues long. In regard to this clone: Its antigen is as yet unknown.

Repertoires were sampled repeatedly during chemoradiotherapy. Study-wide points: Candidate HPV-specific clones and E7-related TCR motifs grew in tumor during treatment. Functional assays defining HPV-specific T cells used only a couple of HPV16-positive patients.

The biological material was taken from a patient who underwent chemoradiotherapy. The chain has TRBV13 and TRBJ2-7, with D possibly TRBD2 on 5 matching bases. The TCR sequence derives from a human donor with HPV-associated anogenital cancer. DNA for the CDR3: TGTGCCAGCAGCTTAGTTAGTCGCCTAGCAGGAAGTTTATCCTACGAGCAGTACTTC. This translates into CASSLVSRLAGSLSYEQYF.